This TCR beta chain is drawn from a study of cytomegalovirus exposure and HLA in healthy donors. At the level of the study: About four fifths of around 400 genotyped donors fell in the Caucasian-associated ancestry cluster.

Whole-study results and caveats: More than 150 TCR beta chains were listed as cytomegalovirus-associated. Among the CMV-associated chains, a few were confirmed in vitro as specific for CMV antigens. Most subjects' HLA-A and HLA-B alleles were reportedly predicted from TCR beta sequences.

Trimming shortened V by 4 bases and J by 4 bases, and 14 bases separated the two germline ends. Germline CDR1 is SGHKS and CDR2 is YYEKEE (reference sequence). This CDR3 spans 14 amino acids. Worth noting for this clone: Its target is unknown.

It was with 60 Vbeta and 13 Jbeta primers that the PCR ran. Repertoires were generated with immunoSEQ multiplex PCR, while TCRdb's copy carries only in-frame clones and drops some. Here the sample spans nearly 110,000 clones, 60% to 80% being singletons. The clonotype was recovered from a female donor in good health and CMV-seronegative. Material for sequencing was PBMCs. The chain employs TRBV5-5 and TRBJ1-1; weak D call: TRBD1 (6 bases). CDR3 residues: CASSLQGRGTEAFF. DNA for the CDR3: TGTGCCAGCAGCCTACAGGGCAGGGGCACTGAAGCTTTCTTT.